The next 32 T cell receptor beta chains were all read from a single sample in a study of blood T cell repertoires in COVID-19. Assay used: immunoSEQ multiplex PCR; TCRdb lists only in-frame clones, some missing. Of nearly 200,000 clones in the sample, about 85% were seen once. Sequencing was done on a sample of peripheral blood. These receptor sequences come from a man in his 60s with COVID-19, enrolled during active disease.

This clone was detected once. The rearrangement joins TRBV29-1 to TRBJ1-2, with a weak D call TRBD1 (5 bases). The CDR3 consists of 12 residues. Per germline, CDR1 SQVTM and CDR2 ANQGSEA. V lost 5 bases to trimming and J lost 6 bases, with 13 bases between them. In DNA, the CDR3 is TGCAGCGTTTCGGGGGGTACGAATGGCTACACCTTC. Its translation is CSVSGGTNGYTF. The full variable domain, its missing parts supplied by reference TRBV29-1 and TRBJ1-2, is SAVISQKPSRDICQRGTSLTIQCQVDSQVTMMFWYRQQPGQSLTLIATANQGSEATYESGFVIDKFPISRPNLTFSTLTVSNMSPEDSSIYLCSVSGGTNGYTFGSGTRLTVV.

The chain has TRBV7-2 and TRBJ1-2; D unresolved. Per the germline V gene, CDR1 is SGHTA and CDR2 is FQGNSA. V lost 5 bases and J 6 bases, leaving 16 bases between the germline ends. The CDR3 has 14 residues. The CDR3 region is CASSPRSPENGYTF. CDR3 sequence (DNA): TGTGCCAGCAGCCCCCGAAGCCCGGAGAATGGCTACACCTTC.

In this sample, this clone turned up once. This chain uses TRBV9 with TRBJ2-7, with TRBD1 identical over 7 bases. The V and J ends lost 4 bases and 5 bases, in that order; junction bases with no gene match: 15. Germline CDR1 reads SGDLS; CDR2 reads YYNGEE. This CDR3 contains 16 residues. CDR3 in amino acids: CASSIGNPGQFHEQYF. The CDR3 DNA reads as TGTGCCAGCAGCATAGGTAATCCGGGACAGTTCCACGAGCAGTACTTC.

The V gene is TRBV5-1, the J gene TRBJ1-1, with D perhaps TRBD1 (6 bases). This CDR3 spans 15 amino acids. Germline V gene data show CDR1 as SGHRS and CDR2 as YFSETQ. Trimming removed 7 bases from V and 7 bases from J, with 23 bases in between. This chain's CDR3 is CASLGEGTTGGEAFF. CDR3 in DNA: TGCGCCAGCCTCGGAGAGGGGACGACAGGAGGTGAAGCTTTCTTT.

This clone was observed a handful of times. V and J are TRBV4-3 and TRBJ2-7; 9 bases align to TRBD1. Looked up from germline, CDR1 is LGHNA and CDR2 is YSLEER. Losses at the gene ends were 0 bases for V and 3 bases for J; bases not matched to a gene: 6. The CDR3 covers 16 residues. CDR3 sequence reads: CASSQDAAGQGYEQYF. CDR3 DNA: TGCGCCAGCAGCCAAGATGCCGCGGGACAGGGCTACGAGCAGTACTTC.

The chain has TRBV10-2 and TRBJ2-7; D is possibly TRBD2 (5 bases). Trimming stripped 1 base from V and 5 bases from J, with 6 bases between. The length of the CDR3 is 12 residues. Germline V gene lookup returns CDR1 WSHSY and CDR2 SAAADI. The CDR3 DNA is TGCGCCAGCAGTGAGTGGCGGGACGAGCAGTACTTC. It yields the protein CASSEWRDEQYF.

This rearrangement joins TRBV7-9 to TRBJ1-1; possible D gene TRBD1, 5 bases. V gave up 1 base and J gave up 4 bases, with 10 bases separating them. The CDR3 is made up of 14 amino acids. The germline CDR1 and CDR2 sequences are SEHNR and FQNEAQ (reference sequence). The CDR3 region is CASSLVAGTTEAFF. The CDR3 DNA follows: TGTGCCAGCAGCTTAGTTGCGGGGACCACTGAAGCTTTCTTT.

The gene calls are TRBV6-5 and TRBJ2-1; a possible D gene is TRBD2 (5 bases). The germline gives CDR1 MNHEY, CDR2 SVGAGI. The V end was cut by 9 bases, the J end by 0 bases, with 15 bases between. The CDR3 is 15 amino acids. CDR3 protein: CASRGGQGSYNEQFF. DNA for the CDR3: TGTGCCAGTCGAGGCGGGCAAGGCTCCTACAATGAGCAGTTCTTC.

This clone was counted a few times. The V gene is TRBV5-6, the J gene TRBJ2-7; 10 nucleotides align to TRBD1. CDR3 size: 15 residues. V trimming: 4 bases; J trimming: 3 bases; junction bases outside the gene matches: 7. Looked up from germline, CDR1 is SGHDT and CDR2 is YYEEEE. DNA for the CDR3: TGTGCCAGCAGCCAACCTGGGACAGGGGTCTACGAGCAGTACTTC. Translation gives CASSQPGTGVYEQYF.

A remark on this clone: In the same sample, other DNA sequences code for this CDR3. V usage is TRBV5-1 and J usage is TRBJ1-5; tentatively, D is TRBD1 (5 bases). Per the germline V gene, CDR1 is SGHRS and CDR2 is YFSETQ. V lost 0 bases to trimming and J lost 7 bases, with 11 bases between them. The CDR3 totals 14 residues. CDR3: CASSLEGVGQPQHF. The CDR3 coding sequence is TGCGCCAGCAGCTTGGAAGGGGTCGGCCAGCCCCAGCATTTT.

As for this clone: The sample carries other DNA sequences with the same CDR3. CDR3 residues: CASSQGSGNQPQHF. The CDR3 DNA reads as TGTGCCAGCAGCCAAGGATCAGGCAATCAGCCCCAGCATTTT. The V and J genes are TRBV3-1 (or the pseudogene TRBV3-2) and TRBJ1-5; D is undetermined. Germline V CDR1 and CDR2: LGHDT, YNNKEL (reference sequence). This CDR3 is 14 amino acids long. Trimming stripped 1 base from V and 2 bases from J, with 6 bases between.

CDR3 sequence reads: CASSLEGTGNTIYF. DNA for the CDR3: TGTGCCAGCAGCCTGGAGGGGACTGGAAACACCATATATTTT. The chain employs TRBV7-9 and TRBJ1-3; perhaps TRBD1 as D (5 bases). This CDR3 is 14 amino acids long. V lost 5 bases, J lost 2 bases, and 10 bases lay in between. The germline V gene encodes CDR1 SEHNR and CDR2 FQNEAQ (reference sequence).

The chain employs TRBV3-1 (or the pseudogene TRBV3-2) and TRBJ2-4; the D gene is possibly TRBD2 (6 bases). CDR3 length equals 12 residues. Trimming took off 5 bases at V and 8 bases at J, with 10 bases between the two ends. Germline CDR1 reads LGHDT; CDR2 reads YNNKEL (reference sequence). CDR3 in DNA: TGTGCCAGCAGCGCCACGGGGGACATTCAGTACTTC. Its protein is CASSATGDIQYF.

The rearrangement links TRBV7-2 to TRBJ2-3; a weak D match, TRBD1 (5 bases). Germline V gene lookup returns CDR1 SGHTA and CDR2 FQGNSA. The length of the CDR3 is 13 residues. Trimming cost V 5 bases and J 4 bases, with 10 bases left between them. The CDR3: CASSPQGPDTQYF. The CDR3 DNA reads as TGTGCCAGCAGCCCTCAGGGTCCAGATACGCAGTATTTT.

The chain couples TRBV29-1 to TRBJ2-5, with D perhaps matching TRBD1 (7 bases). The CDR3 consists of 15 residues. V dropped 2 bases and J dropped 5 bases, with 18 bases sitting between them. Germline V gene sequence: CDR1 SQVTM, CDR2 ANQGSEA. CDR3 coding DNA: TGCAGCGTTGAAATTCCCGGAGGGGGCAGTGAGACCCAGTACTTC. Amino acids: CSVEIPGGGSETQYF.

This clone was observed a few times. The chain couples TRBV4-2 to TRBJ2-5, with 7 bases identical to TRBD1. This CDR3 spans 14 amino acids. The V gene's germline CDR1 is LGHNA and CDR2 YNFKEQ. Trimming at V came to 2 bases and at J to 5 bases, leaving 5 bases not matched to a gene. This chain's CDR3 is CASSQSDRDETQYF. CDR3 sequence (DNA): TGTGCCAGCAGCCAATCCGACAGGGATGAGACCCAGTACTTC.

This clone was counted between two and nine times. The genes are TRBV5-1 and TRBJ2-1; D is perhaps TRBD2 (6 bases). Trimming took 2 bases from V and 6 from J, leaving 12 bases between them. The germline gives CDR1 SGHRS, CDR2 YFSETQ. CDR3 length: 14 residues. The CDR3, as DNA: TGCGCCAGCAGCTTACGGGCGGGGTCCAATGAGCAGTTCTTC. Its translation is CASSLRAGSNEQFF.

This chain connects TRBV19 to TRBJ1-2; 8 bases map to TRBD1. The CDR3 covers 13 residues. The trim removed 7 bases at V and 4 bases at J, leaving 5 bases unmatched. Germline CDR1 is LNHDA and CDR2 is SQIVND (reference sequence). CDR3 sequence: CASTGGRAYGYTF. The CDR3 bases are TGTGCCAGTACAGGGGGCCGTGCCTATGGCTACACCTTC.

This clone appeared a single time. CDR3 amino acids: CASSESPTVGTTYGYTF. The CDR3 DNA reads TGTGCCAGCAGTGAATCGCCAACCGTCGGGACAACCTATGGCTACACCTTC. The chain has TRBV6-1 and TRBJ1-2; D is perhaps TRBD1 (6 bases). The CDR3 loop spans 17 amino acids. Deletions cut 2 bases from V and 4 bases from J, with 20 bases between. Germline-derived CDR1 and CDR2 are MNHNS and SASEGT.

This chain connects TRBV18 to TRBJ1-3; a possible D gene is TRBD1 (6 bases). Between the trimmed V and J ends, which lost 4 bases and 0 bases, there was a span of 10 bases. The CDR3 extends over 15 amino acids. Germline V gene data show CDR1 as KGHSH and CDR2 as LQKENI. This CDR3 reads CASSLDRSSGNTIYF. The CDR3 DNA sequence: TGTGCCAGCTCACTCGACAGGAGCTCTGGAAACACCATATATTTT. Full variable domain (rest looked up from reference TRBV18 and TRBJ1-3): NAGVMQNPRHLVRRRGQEARLRCSPMKGHSHVYWYRQLPEEGLKFMVYLQKENIIDESGMPKERFSAEFPKEGPSILRIQQVVRGDSAAYFCASSLDRSSGNTIYFGEGSWLTVV.

The V call is TRBV7-8, the J call TRBJ1-1; D is possibly TRBD1 (6 bases). CDR3 size: 16 residues. Trimming left V 5 bases short and J 4 bases short, with 20 bases between. Per the germline V gene, CDR1 is SGHVS and CDR2 is FQNEAQ. The DNA for the CDR3 is TGTGCCAGCAGCCCCCTCAGGGGCGCGGGGGTCACTGAAGCTTTCTTT. Protein: CASSPLRGAGVTEAFF.

This clone was detected once. The rearrangement joins TRBV7-9 to TRBJ2-5; 7 positions agree with TRBD1. Looked up from germline, CDR1 is SEHNR and CDR2 is FQNEAQ (reference sequence). Unmatched junction bases numbered 1, after V lost 3 bases and J lost 0 bases. The CDR3 is made up of 14 amino acids. CDR3 bases: TGTGCCAGCAGCTTGGGACAGTACCAAGAGACCCAGTACTTC. Translated: CASSLGQYQETQYF.

The chain recombines TRBV6-5 with TRBJ2-1, with 11 bases identical to TRBD1. The CDR3 covers 14 residues. With 7 bases clipped from V and 6 bases from J, the junction kept 5 bases outside the gene matches. Germline V gene sequence: CDR1 MNHEY, CDR2 SVGAGI. The CDR3 reads CASKGQGARNEQFF. The DNA of the CDR3 is TGTGCCAGCAAAGGACAGGGGGCACGCAATGAGCAGTTCTTC.

V usage is TRBV7-9 and J usage is TRBJ1-5; a weak D match, TRBD1 (6 bases). This CDR3 spans 17 amino acids. Germline V gene data show CDR1 as SEHNR and CDR2 as FQNEAQ (reference sequence). Trimming took 0 bases from V and 2 from J, leaving 14 bases between them. DNA of the CDR3: TGTGCCAGCAGCTTAGCGGGCCCACAGGGTGGCAATCAGCCCCAGCATTTT. It translates to CASSLAGPQGGNQPQHF.

This clone has a single count. The rearrangement joins TRBV30 to TRBJ1-1; D remains unclear. CDR3 size: 14 residues. Deletions cut 8 bases from V and 5 bases from J, with 21 bases between. Germline loops: CDR1 GTSNPN, CDR2 SVGIG (reference sequence). The CDR3 DNA reads TGTGCCATCCGCCGGGGTGAGGAGGCAACTGAAGCTTTCTTT. Encoded protein: CAIRRGEEATEAFF.

V and J are TRBV5-8 and TRBJ1-5; D possibly corresponds to TRBD1 (5 bases). CDR1 and CDR2 from the germline V gene are SGHTS and YDEGEE. CDR3 length: 15 residues. The germline V and J ends were trimmed by 0 bases and 1 base, with 8 bases remaining between them. Here the CDR3 DNA reads TGTGCCAGCAGCTTGGCGGGGGACAGCAATCAGCCCCAGCATTTT. Protein: CASSLAGDSNQPQHF.

This sequence joins TRBV19 and TRBJ1-5; 8 bases line up with TRBD1. Germline V gene data show CDR1 as LNHDA and CDR2 as SQIVND (reference sequence). Trimming cost V 10 bases and J 3 bases; bases outside gene matches: 8. This CDR3 comprises 14 residues. The CDR3 DNA is TGTGCCACCTCGGACAGGGAGCTCAATCAGCCCCAGCATTTT. This gives the protein CATSDRELNQPQHF. Filled out from reference TRBV19 and TRBJ1-5, the complete variable domain reads DGGITQSPKYLFRKEGQNVTLSCEQNLNHDAMYWYRQDPGQGLRLIYYSQIVNDFQKGDIAEGYSVSREKKESFPLTVTSAQKNPTAFYLCATSDRELNQPQHFGDGTRLSIL.

This chain links TRBV15 with TRBJ1-5, with no clear D. This CDR3 has 15 amino acids. Trimming took 3 bases from V and 7 from J, leaving 16 bases between them. Germline lookup yields CDR1 LNHNV and CDR2 YYDKDF (reference sequence). This chain's CDR3 is CATSSSLGFGQPQHF. CDR3 DNA: TGTGCCACCAGCAGTTCTCTTGGGTTCGGGCAGCCCCAGCATTTT.

V is TRBV4-3 and J is TRBJ1-2, with D perhaps matching TRBD1 (6 bases). V was shortened by 2 bases and J by 8 bases, with 12 bases between the two germline ends. This CDR3 has 13 residues. CDR1 is LGHNA and CDR2 is YSLEER in the germline V gene. CDR3 sequence: CASSQQGFQGYTF. As DNA, the CDR3 is TGCGCCAGCAGCCAACAGGGGTTTCAAGGCTACACCTTC.

This chain connects TRBV10-3 to TRBJ1-1; D possibly corresponds to TRBD1 (6 bases). Trimming took off 5 bases at V and 1 base at J, with 11 bases between the two ends. The CDR3 is 14 amino acids. The V gene's germline CDR1 is ENHRY and CDR2 SYGVKD. The CDR3 DNA reads as TGTGCCATCAGTACGGGGGGCGCGAACACTGAAGCTTTCTTT. Translation gives CAISTGGANTEAFF.

This chain joins TRBV19 and TRBJ2-4, with 7 bases fitting TRBD1. The V segment lost 1 base and the J segment 7 bases; nucleotides outside the gene matches: 4. This CDR3 region has 14 residues. Germline V CDR1 and CDR2: LNHDA, SQIVND (reference sequence). The CDR3 reads CASSIGDSPNIQYF. CDR3 bases: TGTGCCAGTAGTATAGGGGACAGCCCCAACATTCAGTACTTC.

J is TRBJ1-4 and V is TRBV2; tentatively, D is TRBD1 (6 bases). This CDR3 comprises 14 residues. V shed 5 bases and J shed 12 bases, with 19 bases lying between them. Germline-derived CDR1 and CDR2 are SNHLY and FYNNEI. The CDR3 region has the DNA TGTGCCAGCAGTTTAAGGGGGTGGGGTTCAGAACTGTTTTTT. Protein: CASSLRGWGSELFF.